The clone carrying this T cell receptor (beta chain) came up many times. This sample is part of a study of blood T cells in healthy people across ages. In germline, CDR1 is SEHNR, CDR2 FQNEAQ (reference sequence). V gave up 2 bases and J gave up 3 bases; unmatched junction bases: 1. The CDR3 runs 14 residues. The authors ran a second PCR of 7 to 11 cycles using a sample-barcoded 5' primer and a J-beta primer mix. TCRdb independently ran MiXCR on the 5' RACE reads; one entry per CDR3 protein. The profile shows 870,000 or so distinct CDR3 sequences, around 30% of them singletons. The J gene is TRBJ2-4, the V gene TRBV7-9, with 7 bases lining up with TRBD1. The TCR comes from a woman older than 75 in good health. Sequenced: blood. CDR3 sequence (DNA): TGTGCCAGCAGCTTACAGGGGGACAAAAACATTCAGTACTTC. It encodes CASSLQGDKNIQYF.